Listed below are T cell receptor beta chains from one sample, sequenced in a study of T cells after yellow fever vaccination. MiXCR was run by TCRdb on the 5' RACE reads, yielding one entry per CDR3 protein. The sample yields about 74,000 distinct CDR3 sequences, around 6.5% seen once. Source: CD8+ T cells sorted from PBMCs, taken less than 6 days after the first yellow fever vaccination. All receptors come from a man between 18 and 29 years old who received the YFV17D yellow fever vaccine. Each CDR3 is given with its conserved first and last residue. Fields, in order: CDR3 protein, CDR3 DNA, clone size, D gene, V gene, J gene. The D gene is left open where the match is weak. Clone size is shown for a subset of rows, as once, few, many or a class of expanded clone.

CDR3: CASSHRPDTEAFF
DNA: TGTGCCAGCAGCCACAGACCAGACACTGAAGCTTTCTTT
size: many
D: -
V: TRBV6-1
J: TRBJ1-1

CDR3: CSARDPLAAYEQYF
DNA: TGCAGTGCTAGAGATCCCCTAGCCGCCTACGAGCAGTACTTC
size: -
D: -
V: TRBV20-1
J: TRBJ2-7

CDR3: CASSWLSDGYNEQFF
DNA: TGTGCCAGCAGCTGGCTTTCGGACGGCTACAATGAGCAGTTCTTC
size: few
D: -
V: TRBV7-9
J: TRBJ2-1

CDR3: CASSYSKGLYQPQHF
DNA: TGTGCCAGCAGTTACTCGAAAGGGTTATATCAGCCCCAGCATTTT
size: -
D: -
V: TRBV6-5
J: TRBJ1-5

CDR3: CASRSDNTPETQYF
DNA: TGTGCCAGCAGGTCGGACAACACTCCAGAGACCCAGTACTTC
size: -
D: -
V: TRBV7-8
J: TRBJ2-5

CDR3: CASSGSMTDTQYF
DNA: TGCGCCAGCAGCGGTAGCATGACAGATACGCAGTATTTT
size: many
D: -
V: TRBV5-1
J: TRBJ2-3

CDR3: CASSPISSTDTQYF
DNA: TGTGCCAGCAGCCCCATTAGTAGCACAGATACGCAGTATTTT
size: few
D: -
V: TRBV27
J: TRBJ2-3

CDR3: CASSPRAGPKVNTEAFF
DNA: TGTGCCAGCAGCCCTCGAGCAGGGCCTAAAGTGAACACTGAAGCTTTCTTT
size: -
D: -
V: TRBV7-8
J: TRBJ1-1

CDR3: CAWSILGGNTGELFF
DNA: TGTGCCTGGAGTATATTGGGAGGGAACACCGGGGAGCTGTTTTTT
size: few
D: -
V: TRBV30
J: TRBJ2-2

CDR3: CASSLSRPTEAFF
DNA: TGTGCCAGCAGTTTATCCCGGCCCACTGAAGCTTTCTTT
size: few
D: -
V: TRBV27
J: TRBJ1-1

CDR3: CASRGREGVRQETQYF
DNA: TGTGCCAGCAGGGGCCGGGAGGGAGTTCGGCAAGAGACCCAGTACTTC
size: many
D: TRBD2
V: TRBV2
J: TRBJ2-5

CDR3: CASSYTSYEQYF
DNA: TGTGCCAGCAGTTACACTTCGTACGAGCAGTACTTC
size: many
D: -
V: TRBV12-3/TRBV12-4
J: TRBJ2-7

CDR3: CASSLAGGSSNYGYTF
DNA: TGTGCCAGCAGCTTAGCGGGGGGCTCCTCTAACTATGGCTACACCTTC
size: -
D: -
V: TRBV7-9
J: TRBJ1-2

CDR3: CASSDGDTAYEQYF
DNA: TGCGCCAGCAGCGACGGGGACACTGCCTACGAGCAGTACTTC
size: many
D: -
V: TRBV4-1
J: TRBJ2-7

CDR3: CASSFRGSDTQYF
DNA: TGTGCCAGCAGTTTCCGCGGGTCAGATACGCAGTATTTT
size: many
D: -
V: TRBV27
J: TRBJ2-3

CDR3: CASSEGQGTNEKLFF
DNA: TGTGCCAGCAGTGAAGGGCAGGGGACAAATGAAAAACTGTTTTTT
size: many
D: -
V: TRBV6-1
J: TRBJ1-4

CDR3: CASSAGPGEVETQYF
DNA: TGTGCCAGCAGTGCCGGCCCTGGTGAAGTAGAGACCCAGTACTTC
size: -
D: -
V: TRBV25-1
J: TRBJ2-5